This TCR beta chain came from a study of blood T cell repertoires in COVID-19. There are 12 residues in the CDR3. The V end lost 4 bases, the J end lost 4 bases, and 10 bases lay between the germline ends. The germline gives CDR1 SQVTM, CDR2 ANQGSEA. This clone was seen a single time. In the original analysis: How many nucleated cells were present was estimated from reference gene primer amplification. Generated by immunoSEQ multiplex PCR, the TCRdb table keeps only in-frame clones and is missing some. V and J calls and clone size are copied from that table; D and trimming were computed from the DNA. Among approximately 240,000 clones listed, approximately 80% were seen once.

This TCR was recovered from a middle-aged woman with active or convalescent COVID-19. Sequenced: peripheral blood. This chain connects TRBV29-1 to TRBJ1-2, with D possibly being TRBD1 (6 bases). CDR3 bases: TGCAGCGTTGGTGACAGGCCCTATGGCTACACCTTC. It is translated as CSVGDRPYGYTF.